Below, 15 T cell receptor beta chains from the same sample are listed, as sequenced in a study of OX40 agonist ivuxolimab in advanced cancers. Clones were sequenced by immunoSEQ multiplex PCR, and TCRdb holds only the in-frame ones, with some missing. Here the sample spans about 64,000 clones, roughly 82% being singletons. The sample consisted of CD4+ or CD8+ T cells sorted from blood, taken in a trial of the OX40 agonist ivuxolimab. The receptors derive from an adult with an advanced solid tumor such as melanoma, head and neck, liver or kidney cancer.

The chain couples TRBV2 to TRBJ2-5; D is perhaps TRBD2 (6 bases). The ends were cut back, 2 bases at V and 9 bases at J, with 19 bases in the middle. CDR1 and CDR2 (germline): SNHLY, FYNNEI. CDR3 length: 15 amino acids. CDR3 amino acids: CASSERETTGMAQYF. CDR3 DNA: TGTGCCAGCAGTGAACGGGAGACCACGGGGATGGCCCAGTACTTC.

The J gene is TRBJ2-2, the V gene TRBV5-4; TRBD1 is a possible D gene (6 bases). CDR3 length equals 15 residues. Germline V lookup: CDR1 SGHNT, CDR2 YYREEE (reference sequence). V was clipped by 0 bases and J by 6 bases, with 12 bases between them. DNA of the CDR3: TGTGCCAGCAGCTTGGGGGCAGGGGCGGCCGGGGAGCTGTTTTTT. Protein sequence: CASSLGAGAAGELFF.

CDR3 sequence (DNA): TGTGCCAGCAGTCCTTACGGACAGGGCGGGCAAGCTTTCTTT. Its protein product is CASSPYGQGGQAFF. J is TRBJ1-1 and V is TRBV27; 8 positions agree with TRBD1. V lost 5 bases, J lost 9 bases, and 11 bases stayed unmatched. The CDR3 is made up of 14 amino acids. CDR1 is MNHEY and CDR2 is SMNVEV in the germline V gene (reference sequence).

The chain couples TRBV6-6 to TRBJ2-6, with D hard to call. The germline V gene has CDR1 MNHNY and CDR2 SVGAGI (reference sequence). This CDR3 has 13 amino acids. V was pared by 7 bases and J by 4 bases, with 8 bases between. CDR3: CASNSDGANVLTF. The CDR3 DNA is TGTGCCAGCAACTCGGACGGGGCCAACGTCCTGACTTTC.

The table lists this clone with a few counts. The gene calls are TRBV6-5 and TRBJ2-5; tentative D call: TRBD1 (5 bases). Germline V gene lookup returns CDR1 MNHEY and CDR2 SVGAGI. The germline V and J ends were trimmed by 2 bases and 5 bases, with 15 bases remaining between them. This CDR3 region has 15 residues. Written as DNA, the CDR3 is TGTGCCAGCAGTTACGGGCGTAGGTCAGGGGAGACCCAGTACTTC. Translation: CASSYGRRSGETQYF.

V usage is TRBV6-5 and J usage is TRBJ1-1; 9 bases map to TRBD1. This CDR3 spans 16 amino acids. Germline assignment: CDR1 MNHEY and CDR2 SVGAGI. V trimming: 1 base; J trimming: 1 base; junction bases outside the gene matches: 4. CDR3: CASSYWGTGTNTEAFF. The CDR3 DNA is TGTGCCAGCAGTTACTGGGGGACAGGGACGAACACTGAAGCTTTCTTT.

The genes are TRBV5-6 and TRBJ2-4; no firm D call. The CDR3 consists of 15 residues. Trimming cost V 0 bases and J 7 bases, with 14 bases left between them. The V gene's germline CDR1 is SGHDT and CDR2 YYEEEE. The CDR3 bases are TGTGCCAGCAGCTTGGGCCCCCCTAGATTGAACATTCAGTACTTC. Its protein product is CASSLGPPRLNIQYF. Together with reference TRBV5-6 and TRBJ2-4, the CDR3 gives the full variable domain: DAGVTQSPTHLIKTRGQQVTLRCSPKSGHDTVSWYQQALGQGPQFIFQYYEEEERQRGNFPDRFSGHQFPNYSSELNVNALLLGDSALYLCASSLGPPRLNIQYFGAGTRLSVL.

The rearrangement joins TRBV7-2 to TRBJ2-3; D is uncertain. Trimming removed 1 base at V and 4 bases at J, with 12 bases between. Per the germline V gene, CDR1 is SGHTA and CDR2 is FQGNSA. The CDR3 spans 15 residues. The CDR3 region is CASSLGASGSDTQYF. CDR3 bases: TGTGCCAGCAGCTTAGGGGCTAGTGGATCAGATACGCAGTATTTT.

The V gene is TRBV5-1, the J gene TRBJ2-1; D might be TRBD2 (5 bases). CDR1 is SGHRS, CDR2 YFSETQ, per germline. V lost 0 bases to trimming and J lost 6 bases, with 10 bases between them. The CDR3 extends over 14 amino acids. CDR3 coding DNA: TGCGCCAGCAGCTTGGGGGGAGCTAGCAATGAGCAGTTCTTC. Translating it yields CASSLGGASNEQFF.

This sequence joins TRBV6-1 and TRBJ2-5, with unresolved D. V gave up 3 bases and J gave up 2 bases, with 13 bases separating them. Germline V CDR1 and CDR2: MNHNS, SASEGT. CDR3 size: 15 residues. CDR3 DNA: TGTGCCAGCAGTGACTTGGGGATGAGACAAGAGACCCAGTACTTC. This gives the protein CASSDLGMRQETQYF.

In nucleotides, the CDR3 is TGCGCCAGCAGCCCGGGACAAAGAAGGAATAATTCACCCCTCCACTTT. Translating gives CASSPGQRRNNSPLHF. The rearrangement links TRBV5-1 to TRBJ1-6, with a possible D match to TRBD1 (6 bases). The CDR3 loop spans 16 amino acids. The germline V gene encodes CDR1 SGHRS and CDR2 YFSETQ. V gave up 4 bases and J gave up 5 bases, with 16 bases separating them.

The rearrangement uses TRBV7-2 and TRBJ2-3, with 7 bases fitting TRBD1. V shed 8 bases, J shed 4 bases, and the junction held 3 bases outside the gene matches. This CDR3 is 12 amino acids long. In germline, CDR1 is SGHTA, CDR2 FQGNSA. CDR3 sequence reads: CASGQGADTQYF. Written as DNA, the CDR3 is TGTGCCAGCGGCCAGGGGGCAGATACGCAGTATTTT.

The V gene is TRBV27, the J gene TRBJ2-5; 11 nucleotides line up with TRBD2. Germline CDR1 is MNHEY and CDR2 is SMNVEV (reference sequence). This CDR3 region has 18 residues. After removal of 2 bases from V and 1 base from J, the junction contained 9 bases not matched to a gene. The CDR3 region is CASSLRRLAGTTQETQYF. In DNA form, the CDR3 reads TGTGCCAGCAGTTTACGTCGACTAGCGGGAACCACCCAAGAGACCCAGTACTTC.

The chain carries TRBV4-2 and TRBJ1-2; no reliable D call. Germline CDR1 is LGHNA and CDR2 is YNFKEQ. The CDR3 runs to 16 residues. The V end lost 1 base, the J end lost 4 bases, and 16 bases lay between the germline ends. CDR3 sequence (DNA): TGTGCCAGCAGCCAAGGTGTGGGAATTCAGGTCTATGGCTACACCTTC. This gives the protein CASSQGVGIQVYGYTF.

The CDR3 DNA is TGTGCCAGCAGCTTAAGTGGGAATGAAAAACTGTTTTTT. Protein sequence: CASSLSGNEKLFF. The rearrangement links TRBV7-3 to TRBJ1-4; D is ambiguous. The germline gives CDR1 SGHTA, CDR2 FQGTGA. The CDR3 sequence is 13 residues long. Trimming removed 1 base at V and 5 bases at J, with 5 bases between.